This entry features one T cell receptor (beta chain) sequence. The source of the sample is a study of blood T cell repertoires in COVID-19. Study at large: Samples representing acute and convalescent COVID-19 were sourced from the United States, Italy and Spain. PBMCs, B-cell-depleted T cells, or T cells provided the cDNA or gDNA that made up the material.

CDR3 length: 18 residues. CDR1 and CDR2 from the germline V gene are SGHVS and FNYEAQ. With 5 bases clipped from V and 4 bases from J, the junction kept 7 bases outside the gene matches. Original processing notes: Using reference gene primer amplification, nucleated cell counts were estimated. The protocol was immunoSEQ multiplex PCR, while the TCRdb copy is restricted to in-frame clones and leaves out a portion. V, J and clone size are taken as reported in that table, and D and trimming were inferred from the DNA itself. This table has a few hundred thousand clones, about nine tenths appearing once.

The material sequenced was peripheral blood. The sequence was collected from a man between 18 and 29 years old with active or convalescent COVID-19. This chain connects TRBV7-6 to TRBJ2-6, with 14 bases that match TRBD2. CDR3: CASSPGLAGANGANVLTF. The CDR3 DNA reads as TGTGCCAGCAGCCCGGGACTAGCGGGGGCTAACGGGGCCAACGTCCTGACTTTC.